The 5 T cell receptor beta chains given below trace back to one sample, sequenced in a study of blood T cell repertoires in COVID-19 (dated by TCRdb to 2018 to 2020). The library was obtained by the immunoSEQ multiplex PCR assay. This immuneACCESS table, as held by TCRdb, lists in-frame sequences with V and J called but not all clones. Of the missing ones, under half trace to an unresolved V gene in checked studies; the others have no known cause. Here the sample has fewer than 700,000 clones; 85% to 90% occur a single time. The top ten hold 7.5% to 9% of the sample. The sample consisted of peripheral blood. These receptors all come from a woman aged 45 to 65 with COVID-19, enrolled during active disease.

The chain carries TRBV27 and TRBJ2-2; 7 positions match TRBD2. Germline CDR1 is MNHEY and CDR2 is SMNVEV (reference sequence). The CDR3 sequence is 16 residues long. With V trimmed by 1 base and J by 4 bases, 6 bases remained unmatched. CDR3 residues: CASSLYLAASTGELFF. In nucleotides, the CDR3 is TGTGCCAGCAGTTTATATCTAGCGGCCTCCACCGGGGAGCTGTTTTTT.

This chain links TRBV28 with TRBJ2-7, with D hard to call. Germline V gene lookup returns CDR1 MDHEN and CDR2 SYDVKM. The CDR3 covers 12 residues. V lost 2 bases to trimming and J lost 3 bases, with 5 bases between them. CDR3 amino acids: CASSLLNYEQYF. As DNA, the CDR3 is TGTGCCAGCAGTTTACTTAACTACGAGCAGTACTTC. The whole variable domain, filled in from reference TRBV28 and TRBJ2-7, reads DVKVTQSSRYLVKRTGEKVFLECVQDMDHENMFWYRQDPGLGLRLIYFSYDVKMKEKGDIPEGYSVSREKKERFSLILESASTNQTSMYLCASSLLNYEQYFGPGTRLTVT.

This clone was seen at least ten times. This chain uses TRBV6-5 with TRBJ2-3, with TRBD2 as a possible D gene (5 bases). This CDR3 is built from 12 residues. Trimming removed 10 bases at V and 5 bases at J, with 13 bases between. Germline CDR1 and CDR2: MNHEY and SVGAGI. CDR3 sequence reads: CATSFSEDTQYF. The CDR3 nucleotides read TGTGCCACGTCTTTTAGCGAAGATACGCAGTATTTT.

This clone was picked up one time. V gene TRBV5-1 combines with J gene TRBJ2-1; D not certain. CDR1 SGHRS and CDR2 YFSETQ come from the germline V gene. There are 14 residues in the CDR3. V was cut by 4 bases and J by 6 bases, with 14 bases left in between. The CDR3 nucleotides are TGCGCCAGCAGCGTAAACCAGGCCCTCAATGAGCAGTTCTTC. Translation: CASSVNQALNEQFF.

The rearrangement uses TRBV12-5 and TRBJ2-1; 9 nucleotides align to TRBD1. The CDR3 has 15 residues. The germline V gene has CDR1 LGHNT and CDR2 FRNRAP. V lost 9 bases, J lost 9 bases, and 15 bases stayed unmatched. The CDR3: CASGPRTGDGSEQFF. CDR3 nucleotide sequence: TGTGCTAGCGGTCCAAGGACAGGGGATGGTAGTGAGCAGTTCTTC.